The rows below give T cell receptor beta chains drawn from one sample of a study of blood T cell repertoires in COVID-19. Sequenced by immunoSEQ multiplex PCR; TCRdb stores in-frame clones only, minus some. This sample has roughly 320,000 clones, with around nine tenths found just once. The material sequenced was PBMCs or T cells enriched from blood (not recorded which). Receptors originate from a woman in her 30s who had been exposed to COVID-19. CDR3s include the opening cysteine and the closing phenylalanine or tryptophan. The D gene is left open where the match is weak. Size is stated for part of the rows, as once, few or many counts, or as a class when the clone is expanded.

clone_size	v_call	j_call	d_call	cdr3_nt	cdr3_aa
.	TRBV6-5	TRBJ2-3	TRBD1	TGTGCCAGCAGTCCCAGGGGGCAGAACACAGATACGCAGTATTTT	CASSPRGQNTDTQYF
once	TRBV15	TRBJ2-5	.	TGTGCCACCAGCAGAGATAGGGGAATGGGGGAGACCCAGTACTTC	CATSRDRGMGETQYF
.	TRBV13	TRBJ1-2	.	TGTGCCAGCAGCTTAGTAGTTGGTGGTGGCTACACCTTC	CASSLVVGGGYTF
.	TRBV24-1	TRBJ2-5	.	TGTGCCACCAGTGATATCCGGGACAATCAAGAGACCCAGTACTTC	CATSDIRDNQETQYF
.	TRBV5-4	TRBJ2-7	TRBD1	TGTGCCAGCAGCTCGGGACAGGGAGACTACGAGCAGTACTTC	CASSSGQGDYEQYF
.	TRBV30	TRBJ1-6	TRBD1	TGTGCCTGGGGACAGGGTTATTATAATTCACCCCTCCACTTT	CAWGQGYYNSPLHF
.	TRBV19	TRBJ2-3	.	TGTGCCAGTAGTATGATGGGGCGTGGCACAGATACGCAGTATTTT	CASSMMGRGTDTQYF
.	TRBV29-1	TRBJ2-5	.	TGCAGCGTCCGAGGCAATCGTTTTGAGACCCAGTACTTC	CSVRGNRFETQYF
.	TRBV10-3	TRBJ1-1	.	TGTGCCATCGCGCCAGCAGGGACTGAAGCTTTCTTT	CAIAPAGTEAFF
.	TRBV9	TRBJ2-3	TRBD2	TGTGCCAGCACCCGTGGGACTAGCGGGGACCCTAGCACAGATACGCAGTATTTT	CASTRGTSGDPSTDTQYF
.	TRBV5-1	TRBJ1-5	.	TGCGCCAGCAGCTTGGGACAGATCAATCAGCCCCAGCATTTT	CASSLGQINQPQHF
.	TRBV7-2	TRBJ1-1	.	TGTGCCAGCAGCATAATTACAGGGTCGGGTACTGAAGCTTTCTTT	CASSIITGSGTEAFF
.	TRBV4-1	TRBJ1-4	.	TGCGCCAGCAGCCAAAGGGGCAGGCCGGCAACTAATGAAAAACTGTTTTTT	CASSQRGRPATNEKLFF
.	TRBV4-3	TRBJ2-3	TRBD2	TGCGCCAGCAGCCAAGCCGGGGGGGCCGTCACAGATACGCAGTATTTT	CASSQAGGAVTDTQYF
.	TRBV6-2/TRBV6-3	TRBJ1-5	TRBD1	TGTGCCAGCAGTTACTCGGGACAGTCCGATGGCAATCAGCCCCAGCATTTT	CASSYSGQSDGNQPQHF
.	TRBV18	TRBJ1-6	TRBD1	TGTGCCAGCTCACCACCAGGGGGCCATTCACCCCTCCACTTT	CASSPPGGHSPLHF
.	TRBV19	TRBJ1-5	TRBD1	TGTGCCAGCGGGACAGTTCAGCCCCAGCATTTT	CASGTVQPQHF
.	TRBV6-1	TRBJ1-2	.	TGTGCCAGCAGTGAAGAGGGCACAGGGTATGGCTACACCTTC	CASSEEGTGYGYTF
.	TRBV4-3	TRBJ1-2	.	TGCGCCAGCAGCCAACCCACCTCGGGACATGCCTATGGCTACACCTTC	CASSQPTSGHAYGYTF
.	TRBV5-5	TRBJ2-3	TRBD2	TGTGCCAGCAGCCATAGGGTGGCCCTAGCGGGGGGGCAGGCAGATACGCAGTATTTT	CASSHRVALAGGQADTQYF
.	TRBV6-5	TRBJ1-3	.	TGTGCCAGCAGCCTAGGACAGTCTGGAAACACCATATATTTT	CASSLGQSGNTIYF
.	TRBV7-9	TRBJ2-3	.	TGTGCCAGCAGCCCCGACAATCGGCAGGGAAAACGCACAGATACGCAGTATTTT	CASSPDNRQGKRTDTQYF
.	TRBV3-1/TRBV3-2	TRBJ1-1	.	TGTGCCAGCAGCCAAGTGGGGGGGTCCACTGAAGCTTTCTTT	CASSQVGGSTEAFF
once	TRBV7-2	TRBJ2-3	TRBD2	TGTGCCAGCAGCTTAGGGTCGGGGGGGGCGGCAGATACGCAGTATTTT	CASSLGSGGAADTQYF
.	TRBV2	TRBJ1-4	TRBD1	TGTGCCAGCAGCCAACAGGGGGTTAAGGGTGAAAAACTGTTTTTT	CASSQQGVKGEKLFF
.	TRBV10-3	TRBJ1-5	.	TGTGCCATCAGTGAGACAGGGAAGGATCAGCCCCAGCATTTT	CAISETGKDQPQHF
.	TRBV2	TRBJ2-7	.	TGTGCCAGCAGTGAAACGGGTTCCCTCTCCTACGAGCAGTACTTC	CASSETGSLSYEQYF
once	TRBV25-1	TRBJ1-3	TRBD1	TGTGCCAGCAGTGAATCAGGGGGTTTTGGTAACACCATATATTTT	CASSESGGFGNTIYF
.	TRBV3-1/TRBV3-2	TRBJ1-1	.	TGTGCCAGCAGCCCCAGGGCTAAGAACACTGAAGCTTTCTTT	CASSPRAKNTEAFF
.	TRBV25-1	TRBJ1-2	TRBD1	TGTGCCAGCAGCGTTGGGACAGGGTACGGCTACACCTTC	CASSVGTGYGYTF
.	TRBV27	TRBJ1-2	.	TGTGCCAGCAGCCCCCGGGTAAGGGGGGGCTATGGCTACACCTTC	CASSPRVRGGYGYTF
.	TRBV10-3	TRBJ2-1	.	TGTGCCATCAGTGAGTCTCGGGCGAGGGAGTCCTACAATGAGCAGTTCTTC	CAISESRARESYNEQFF
once	TRBV18	TRBJ1-5	TRBD1	TGTGCCAGCTCACCGCCCGCGGGACAGGGGTTAGTTAGCAATCAGCCCCAGCATTTT	CASSPPAGQGLVSNQPQHF
.	TRBV7-5	TRBJ2-7	.	TGTGCCAGAAGCTTAAGGCAGGGGGCTGGGGAGCAGTACTTC	CARSLRQGAGEQYF
.	TRBV7-3	TRBJ1-1	.	TGTGCCAGCAGCTTGCTGGGGGGTCCGATGAACACTGAAGCTTTCTTT	CASSLLGGPMNTEAFF
.	TRBV5-1	TRBJ1-6	.	TGCGCCAGCAGCTTGAAGGGTACAGGGTCACCCCTCCACTTT	CASSLKGTGSPLHF